The clone carrying this T cell receptor beta chain occurred a few times. The data originate from a study of blood T cell repertoires in COVID-19. On the study more broadly: Samples taken during acute and convalescent COVID-19 were collected in the United States, Italy and Spain.

Per the original methods: Reference gene primer amplification gave nucleated cell count estimates. Clones were sequenced by immunoSEQ multiplex PCR, and TCRdb holds only the in-frame ones, with some missing. That table is the source of V, J and clone size, and D and trimming were worked out from the DNA. Here the sample spans some 160,000 clones, over 75% being singletons. V lost 1 base, J lost 4 bases, and 8 bases lay in between. CDR1 and CDR2 from the germline V gene are LGHNA and YNFKEQ. The CDR3 has 13 residues. The rearrangement links TRBV4-2 to TRBJ2-7; D perhaps matches TRBD1 (5 bases). The sequenced sample was peripheral blood. The origin of this receptor is a woman aged 50 to 60 with acute or convalescent COVID-19. CDR3 protein: CASSQARDYEQYF. DNA of the CDR3: TGTGCCAGCAGCCAAGCCAGGGATTACGAGCAGTACTTC.